The 10 T cell receptor beta chains presented below share a single source sample, sequenced in a study of blood T cells in healthy people across ages. A second 7 to 11 cycle PCR used barcoded and J-beta primers. TCRdb called the 5' RACE reads again in MiXCR, with one record for every CDR3 protein. The table records about 2 million distinct CDR3 sequences, just under 50% of them present only once. The sample was blood. These receptors originate from a woman aged 40 to 50 in good health.

This clonotype was detected a few times. This chain connects TRBV20-1 to TRBJ1-5; 7 bases are shared with TRBD1. Germline-derived CDR1 and CDR2 are DFQATT and SNEGSKA (reference sequence). This CDR3 region has 16 residues. After removal of 0 bases from V and 4 bases from J, the junction contained 9 bases not matched to a gene. Here the CDR3 DNA reads TGCAGTGCTAGAGATTCAACGGACAGGAGAAATCAGCCCCAGCATTTT. Amino acids: CSARDSTDRRNQPQHF.

This clonotype was counted between two and nine times. V usage is TRBV25-1 and J usage is TRBJ2-1, with 9 bases matching TRBD1. The germline gives CDR1 MGHDK, CDR2 SYGVNS. CDR3 length: 14 residues. With 3 bases clipped from V and 10 bases from J, the junction kept 7 bases outside the gene matches. CDR3: CASSDTGQGGEQFF. CDR3 nucleotides: TGTGCCAGCAGTGATACGGGACAGGGTGGCGAGCAGTTCTTC. The full variable domain, with the rest looked up from reference TRBV25-1 and TRBJ2-1, is EADIYQTPRYLVIGTGKKITLECSQTMGHDKMYWYQQDPGMELHLIHYSYGVNSTEKGDLSSESTVSRIRTEHFPLTLESARPSHTSQYLCASSDTGQGGEQFFGPGTRLTVL.

This clonotype was detected only a few times. The chain links TRBV7-8 to TRBJ2-1; 14 bases fit TRBD2. The CDR3 is 16 residues long. V lost 4 bases, J lost 7 bases, and 6 bases stayed unmatched. CDR1 and CDR2 from the germline V gene are SGHVS and FQNEAQ. The CDR3 nucleotides read TGTGCCAGCAGCTATGGACTAGCGGGGGGCGGGAATGAGCAGTTCTTC. Translation: CASSYGLAGGGNEQFF.

In its sample, this clonotype was seen a few times. V usage is TRBV4-3 and J usage is TRBJ2-1; perhaps TRBD1 as D (5 bases). The CDR3 has 16 residues. Between the trimmed V and J ends, which lost 4 bases and 9 bases, there was a span of 22 bases. CDR1 and CDR2 from the germline V gene are LGHNA and YSLEER. The CDR3 sequence: CASSPHRLLSRGEQFF. The CDR3, as DNA: TGCGCCAGCAGCCCACACAGGCTCCTGTCTCGTGGTGAGCAGTTCTTC.

The chain links TRBV29-1 to TRBJ2-1; D perhaps matches TRBD2 (7 bases). The V end lost 3 bases, the J end lost 7 bases, and 13 bases lay between the germline ends. Germline CDR1 reads SQVTM; CDR2 reads ANQGSEA. The CDR3 has 13 residues. CDR3 DNA: TGCAGCGTTGATAGGGGGGGCCTAAATGAGCAGTTCTTC. Protein: CSVDRGGLNEQFF.

V and J are TRBV5-1 and TRBJ2-1; 7 bases line up with TRBD2. CDR3 length: 14 residues. With 0 bases clipped from V and 15 bases from J, the junction kept 12 bases outside the gene matches. From germline, CDR1 is SGHRS and CDR2 YFSETQ. The CDR3 loop reads CASSLETSFAARFF. The CDR3 DNA reads TGCGCCAGCAGCTTGGAGACTAGCTTTGCAGCGCGGTTCTTC.

CDR3 protein: CASSLRGWTGGRVEQFF. The CDR3 DNA is TGTGCCAGCAGTTTAAGGGGATGGACAGGGGGCAGGGTTGAGCAGTTCTTC. The chain joins TRBV27 to TRBJ2-1; 11 bases fit TRBD1. Trimming cost V 2 bases and J 9 bases; bases outside gene matches: 12. The germline V gene has CDR1 MNHEY and CDR2 SMNVEV (reference sequence). The length of the CDR3 is 17 residues.

The chain couples TRBV10-3 to TRBJ1-2; TRBD1 is a possible D gene (5 bases). Trimming pared 6 bases from V and 8 bases from J, leaving 19 bases between. The germline gives CDR1 ENHRY, CDR2 SYGVKD. This CDR3 contains 14 residues. The CDR3: CAIRGTPPCRGYTF. As DNA, the CDR3 is TGTGCCATCAGGGGGACGCCTCCGTGCCGGGGCTACACCTTC.

V gene TRBV28 combines with J gene TRBJ2-4; D may be TRBD1 (6 bases). Germline-derived CDR1 and CDR2 are MDHEN and SYDVKM. The CDR3 spans 17 residues. V was cut by 5 bases and J by 0 bases, with 17 bases left in between. DNA of the CDR3: TGTGCCAGCAGTCCTTTACAGGGCCTGTTAGCCAAAAACATTCAGTACTTC. Residues: CASSPLQGLLAKNIQYF.

This chain uses TRBV7-2 with TRBJ1-2; D unclear. The V gene lost 0 bases and the J gene lost 2 bases, with 19 bases spanning the gap. Per the germline V gene, CDR1 is SGHTA and CDR2 is FQGNSA. The CDR3 covers 18 residues. The CDR3 protein is CASSLAIPRYSTNYGYTF. The CDR3 nucleotides read TGTGCCAGCAGCTTAGCGATACCACGTTACAGTACCAACTATGGCTACACCTTC. Based on the CDR3 plus reference TRBV7-2 and TRBJ1-2, the full variable domain is GAGVSQSPSNKVTEKGKDVELRCDPISGHTALYWYRQSLGQGLEFLIYFQGNSAPDKSGLPSDRFSAERTGGSVSTLTIQRTQQEDSAVYLCASSLAIPRYSTNYGYTFGSGTRLTVV.